This TCR beta chain was identified in a study of T-cell memory formation after mild COVID-19. General study findings and limits: Researchers report contracting CD4+ clones mostly in CM and EM, with CD8+ clones in EMRA. Clones contracting across day 15 to 85 had a balanced CD4/CD8 profile; later expanding clones leaned CD4+.

This clonotype was counted only a few times. The target antigen is unknown. From 5'RACE with constant-segment primers came TCR alpha and TCR beta cDNA libraries that carried sample barcodes and UMIs. TCRdb reprocessed the 5' RACE reads with MiXCR, giving one entry per CDR3 protein. The table lists 400,000 to 500,000 distinct CDR3 sequences, approximately 25% of them singletons, with roughly 9.7% in the top ten. V shed 5 bases, J shed 4 bases, and the junction held 4 bases outside the gene matches. The CDR3 sequence is 14 residues long. CDR1 SGHTA and CDR2 FQGNSA come from the germline V gene. The chain employs TRBV7-2 and TRBJ2-2; TRBD1 agrees at 7 bases. The receptor was derived from an adult woman who had mild COVID-19 (a few samples of this study predate the infection). Cell type and time point are not known. Sequencing was done on a sample of PBMCs or a T cell subset sorted from them (not recorded which). The CDR3 sequence is CASSRQGSTGELFF. The DNA for the CDR3 is TGTGCCAGCAGCCGACAGGGTTCCACCGGGGAGCTGTTTTTT.